This T cell receptor (beta chain) emerged from a study of shared clonotypes between healthy human individuals (dated by TCRdb to about 2020). For the wider study: Three men and a couple of women, aged 18 to 49 years, made up the cohort. For each donor, three plates each were used for CD4 naive and CD4 memory, two plates were used for CD8 naive, and one plate was used for CD8 memory. The study deeply sequenced blood TCR repertoires of about five healthy adults to estimate repertoire size and the extent of clonotype sharing between individuals. Libraries were prepared and TCR repertoires were sequenced by different laboratories using diverse techniques, in order to increase sequencing depth and limit assay-specific biases. Each donor's leukapheresis produced roughly between about 0.8 and 8.9 billion PBMCs. Summary of the overall study and its limitations: Because the study included a small number of donors, the genetic and exposure-history diversity represented was limited. Naive subsets generally had larger estimated clonotype richness than memory subsets. Rarefaction of sorted-subset datasets indicated incomplete sequencing despite the large sequencing depth. Roughly 5% of naive CD4, 3.5% of naive CD8, 2.3% of memory CD4, and around 0.4% of memory CD8 clonotypes were shared across several donors. Only blood was sampled, and tissue TCR repertoires likely differ from those in blood. Pairwise subsampling led to the expectation that sequencing depth would affect the degree of clonotype sharing among donors. Compared with non-shared clonotypes, clonotypes shared by all four sorted-subset donors had higher generation probabilities.

Details on this clone: There is no known antigen for this receptor. Per-nucleotide qualities are absent, and no much larger clonotype sits a single base away.

CD8 naive samples were obtained by positive selection for CCR7 among CD45RO-negative cells, yielding a CD45RA+CCR7+ population from which TemRA cells were excluded. Healthy HIV-negative adults with no recently reported acute infections or vaccinations were included as donors. Only Caucasian adults living in Nashville, Tennessee, USA were represented among the donors. Blood was collected by leukapheresis, and PBMCs were isolated by Ficoll-Histopaque density gradient centrifugation and then cryopreserved in liquid nitrogen vapor phase. Purity and quantity of every magnetically sorted T cell population were checked by analytical flow cytometry. Genomic DNA was isolated from every sorted fraction and measured by UV absorbance on a Nanodrop 2000c. The trim is 9 bases for V and 2 bases for J, with a gap of 2 bases between the germline ends. CDR3 length: 9 amino acids, cysteine to phenylalanine. The read is trimmed to its CDR3 DNA, 27 bases read in frame from base 1. According to the germline V gene (reference sequence), CDR1 reads MNHEY and CDR2 reads SMNVEV.

TCR CDR3 regions were amplified from genomic DNA by multiplex PCR using the deep immunoSEQ assay. For each cell subset, the extracted genomic DNA was distributed evenly across all wells of several immunoSEQ 96-well plates, and each plate served as one replicate. For sorted subsets, 200 to 250 ng genomic DNA, equal to 25,000 to 35,000 T cell genomes, was loaded into each replicate PCR. Purified libraries were quantified with a Qubit 3.0 fluorometer, sized on a Bioanalyzer 2100, and re-quantified with the KAPA Library Quantification kit. Every immunoSEQ 96-well plate was sequenced on a dedicated single-read 150-cycle Illumina NextSeq 550 flow cell. The paper's data handling went like this. Because only junctional sequences without quality scores were contained in the immunoSEQ output, filtering matching that applied to full-length reads could not be performed. Sequences were annotated with PyIR, a Python wrapper for IgBLAST v1.9, using IMGT germline references to assign V/J genes and CDR3. Reads were filtered out if the reads had weak V/J assignments (E-value above 1e-6), no CDR3, stop codons, out-of-frame junctions, or ambiguous translated residues. V3J clonotypes were defined as sequences sharing an identical inferred V gene, J gene, and CDR3 amino acid sequence. Percentage overlap between repertoires was computed as shared unique clonotypes divided by the size of the smaller repertoire. Three approaches were used to assess repertoire richness: RTK rarefaction, the Chao1 estimator, and Recon v2.1 estimates of unobserved clonotypes. OLGA was used to compute generation probabilities for all TCRbeta clonotypes that the gDNA method yielded from four donors. In its TCRdb copy, this immuneACCESS table keeps in-frame sequences only and misses some clones. Where compared with another copy, unresolved V genes explain less than half of these, and the others have no known cause. That table gives V, J and clone size, and the DNA gave D and trimming. In all, the sample holds about 2.2 million clones, and just under 95% of those were seen once. The top ten hold more than 1.5% of the sample.

The sample taken for sequencing was naive CD8+ T cells from PBMCs. Interpreted using the paper, the cell subset or site label stands for: CD45RA+CCR7+. The sequence is built from TRBV27 and TRBJ2-7, with no confidently assigned D gene. This clonotype was sampled from a man younger than 35 in good health. Some clones in this sample may be carry-over from other donors' samples. The CDR3 has the sequence CARAYEQYF. The base sequence is TGTGCCAGAGCCTACGAGCAGTACTTC.